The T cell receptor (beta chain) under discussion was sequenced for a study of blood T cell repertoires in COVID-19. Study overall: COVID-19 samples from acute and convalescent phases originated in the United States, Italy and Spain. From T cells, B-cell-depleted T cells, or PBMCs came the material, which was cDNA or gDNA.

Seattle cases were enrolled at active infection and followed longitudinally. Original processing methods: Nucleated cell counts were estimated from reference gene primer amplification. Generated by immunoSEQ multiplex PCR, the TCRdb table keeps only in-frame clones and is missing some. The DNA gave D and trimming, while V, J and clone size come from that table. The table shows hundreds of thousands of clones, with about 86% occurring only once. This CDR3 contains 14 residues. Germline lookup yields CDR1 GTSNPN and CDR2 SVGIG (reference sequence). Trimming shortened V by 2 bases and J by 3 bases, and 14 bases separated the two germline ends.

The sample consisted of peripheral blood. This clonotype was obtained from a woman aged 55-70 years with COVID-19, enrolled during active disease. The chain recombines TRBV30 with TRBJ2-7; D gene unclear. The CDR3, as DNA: TGTGCCTGGAGTAGCCCCGGTATCCACTACGAGCAGTACTTC. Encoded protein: CAWSSPGIHYEQYF.